Described below is a single TCR beta chain sequence and its context. What it binds is unknown. Trimming took 1 base from V and 4 from J, leaving 9 bases between them. The CDR3 contains 14 residues. The V gene's germline CDR1 is LNHDA and CDR2 SQIVND (reference sequence). Measured with immunoSEQ multiplex PCR; TCRdb has only the in-frame clones, and not every one. The sample consists of approximately 180,000 clones, more than 75% of them appearing once. The data are from a study of cytomegalovirus exposure and HLA in healthy donors. Notes on the study in general: The study labeled 150 or so TCR beta chains cytomegalovirus-associated. In vitro confirmation showed three CMV-associated chains to be CMV antigen specific. As was reported, the classifier diagnosed cytomegalovirus status with high specificity and sensitivity.

The TCR originated in a woman younger than 35 in good health and CMV-seronegative. The rearrangement joins TRBV19 to TRBJ2-3, with D maybe TRBD2 (7 bases). Input material: PBMCs. CDR3 DNA: TGTGCCAGTAGTATAGCGGGGGGCCCAGATACGCAGTATTTT. Its protein is CASSIAGGPDTQYF.